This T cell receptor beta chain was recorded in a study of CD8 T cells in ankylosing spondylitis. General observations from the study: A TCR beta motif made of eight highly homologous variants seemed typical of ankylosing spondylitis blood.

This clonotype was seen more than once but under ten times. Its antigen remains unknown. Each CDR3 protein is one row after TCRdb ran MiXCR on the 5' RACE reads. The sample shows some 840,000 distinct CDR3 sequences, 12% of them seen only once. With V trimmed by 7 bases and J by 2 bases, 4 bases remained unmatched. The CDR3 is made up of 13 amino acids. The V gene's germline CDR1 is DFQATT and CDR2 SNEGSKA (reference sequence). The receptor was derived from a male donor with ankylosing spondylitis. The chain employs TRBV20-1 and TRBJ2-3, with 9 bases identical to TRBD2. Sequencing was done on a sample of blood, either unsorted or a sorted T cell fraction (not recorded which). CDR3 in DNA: TGCAGTGGACAGCGGGAGGCCACAGATACGCAGTATTTT. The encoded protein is CSGQREATDTQYF.